The 7 T cell receptor beta chains in this list originate from one sample, sequenced in a study of cytomegalovirus exposure and HLA in healthy donors. The primer mix had 60 Vbeta and 13 Jbeta primers. This table comes from immunoSEQ multiplex PCR, and its TCRdb copy is limited to in-frame clones, with some not included. The sample lists under 90,000 clones, 77% seen once, with more than 2.5% in the top ten. Input material: PBMCs. The receptors originated from a man aged 50 to 59 in good health and CMV-seropositive.

In its sample, this clone was seen a few times. The rearrangement joins TRBV28 to TRBJ1-5; the D gene is possibly TRBD1 (6 bases). The CDR3 consists of 17 residues. V gave up 7 bases and J gave up 2 bases, with 21 bases separating them. Per germline, CDR1 MDHEN and CDR2 SYDVKM. The CDR3 nucleotides are TGTGCCAGCATAATCGGGGGGCCCGGAATGGGCAATCAGCCCCAGCATTTT. Amino acids: CASIIGGPGMGNQPQHF.

The chain uses TRBV4-3 and TRBJ2-7; 8 bases are shared with TRBD2. The CDR3 covers 19 residues. The germline gives CDR1 LGHNA, CDR2 YSLEER. Trimming removed 6 bases from V and 2 bases from J; junction bases left unmatched: 21. CDR3: CASSQIIGRWSGSTYEQYF. The CDR3 region has the DNA TGCGCCAGCAGTCAAATTATTGGGAGATGGAGCGGGAGTACCTACGAGCAGTACTTC.

The J gene is TRBJ2-1, the V gene TRBV11-3; 12 bases are shared with TRBD2. The CDR3 consists of 15 residues. CDR1 and CDR2 from the germline V gene are SGHNT and YENEEA. V trimming: 4 bases; J trimming: 6 bases; junction bases outside the gene matches: 4. CDR3 amino acids: CASSSLAGGPNEQFF. The CDR3 DNA follows: TGTGCCAGCAGCTCTCTAGCGGGAGGGCCCAATGAGCAGTTCTTC.

Concerning this clone itself: A read error may account for a junction end that differs from germline. The rearrangement joins TRBV6-4 to TRBJ1-2; 7 nucleotides align to TRBD1. The CDR3 runs 15 residues. Germline V lookup: CDR1 MRHNA, CDR2 SNTAGT. CDR3 DNA sequence: TGTGCCAGCAGTGAAGGGGGCCAACAGGCCGATGGCTGCACCTTC. It translates to CASSEGGQQADGCTF.

V usage is TRBV29-1 and J usage is TRBJ2-1; D may be TRBD2 (6 bases). Looked up from germline, CDR1 is SQVTM and CDR2 is ANQGSEA. The V end was cut by 7 bases, the J end by 6 bases, with 25 bases between. The CDR3 length is 16 residues. The CDR3 here is CSELRPGEGAFNEQFF. The CDR3 nucleotides read TGCAGCGAGCTTCGGCCGGGAGAGGGTGCCTTCAATGAGCAGTTCTTC.

This chain connects TRBV23-1 to TRBJ2-7, with 9 bases matching TRBD1. TRBV23-1 is labeled an ORF, and its function is uncertain. This CDR3 contains 15 residues. V lost 4 bases to trimming and J lost 5 bases; unmatched junction nucleotides: 9. The CDR3 coding sequence is TGCGCCAGCAGTCCGCCCCGGGACAGGGTCGACGAGCAGTACTTC. Encoded protein: CASSPPRDRVDEQYF.

This rearrangement joins TRBV18 to TRBJ2-7; weak D call: TRBD1 (6 bases). The germline V gene has CDR1 KGHSH and CDR2 LQKENI. V dropped 6 bases and J dropped 7 bases, with 16 bases sitting between them. CDR3 length equals 13 residues. As DNA, the CDR3 is TGTGCCAGCTCTCTACAGGGAGCAGGGGAGCAGTACTTC. This gives the protein CASSLQGAGEQYF.